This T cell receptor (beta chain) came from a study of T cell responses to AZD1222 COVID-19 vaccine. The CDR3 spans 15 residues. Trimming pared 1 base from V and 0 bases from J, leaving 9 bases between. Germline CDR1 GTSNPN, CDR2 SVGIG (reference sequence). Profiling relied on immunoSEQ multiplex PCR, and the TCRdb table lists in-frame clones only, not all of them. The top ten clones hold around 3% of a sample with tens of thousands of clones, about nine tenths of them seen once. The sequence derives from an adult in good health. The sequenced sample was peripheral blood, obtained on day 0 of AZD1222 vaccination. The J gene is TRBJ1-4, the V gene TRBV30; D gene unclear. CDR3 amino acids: CAWSENPTTNEKLFF. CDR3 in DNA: TGTGCCTGGAGTGAGAACCCCACAACTAATGAAAAACTGTTTTTT.